This T cell receptor beta chain was found in a study of blood T cell repertoires in COVID-19. At the level of the study: Acute-phase and convalescent COVID-19 samples originated in the United States, Italy and Spain. T cells, B-cell-depleted T cells, or PBMCs provided the cDNA or gDNA that served as material.

Per the study methods: Estimation of nucleated cell counts was performed using reference gene primer amplification. TCRdb keeps only in-frame clones here, not all; method: immunoSEQ multiplex PCR. Clonal size and the V and J genes are those of that table, whereas D and trimming came from the DNA. The sample lists roughly 250,000 clones; 70% to 85% were seen once. In germline, CDR1 is MGHDK, CDR2 SYGVNS. CDR3 length: 15 amino acids. V was pared by 4 bases and J by 7 bases, with 19 bases between. What was sequenced was peripheral blood. The chain carries TRBV25-1 and TRBJ1-2, with D tentatively TRBD1 (5 bases). The TCR comes from a woman aged 40 to 50 with active or convalescent COVID-19. The CDR3 loop reads CASSARRADFSGYTF. In nucleotides, the CDR3 is TGTGCCAGCAGTGCCCGCAGGGCCGACTTCTCTGGCTACACCTTC.